Included here is one T cell receptor (beta chain) sequence, with context. This clone's antigen is unknown. The record has no base qualities; no much larger clone is one base away. The immunoSEQ Assay, a bias-controlled multiplex PCR, was used to amplify TCRbeta CDR3 regions from genomic DNA. As for the original processing: The number of nucleated cells in each sample was estimated from the amplification of reference gene primers within the assay. To quantify the absolute abundance of each unique TCRbeta CDR3 rearrangement, sequence reads were collapsed and filtered. For each sample, productive Simpson clonality was calculated as the square root of Simpson's diversity index across productive rearrangements. TCRdb carries this immuneACCESS record with in-frame sequences only. Its versions omit some clonotypes, under half of them owing to an unresolved V gene in the studies checked, with the rest unexplained. V and J calls and clone size are given by that table; D and trimming were obtained from the DNA. This sample holds 91,000 or so clones; around 80% were observed only once. The ten largest clones represent 6% to 7.5% of the sample.

The sample belongs to a study of blood T cell repertoires in COVID-19 (dated by TCRdb to 2018 to 2021). Background for the entire study: Collaborator samples came from the United States, Italy and Spain and covered acute and convalescent phases of COVID-19. Samples were obtained from the ongoing ImmuneRACE study (first 160 participants) and from approximately 1,200 subjects provided by 6 global collaborators. Where available, HLA class I and class II types were obtained from metadata supplied by the sample provider rather than from assay-based typing. The repertoires were made available in a free public database intended to serve as a resource for research on the immune response to SARS-CoV-2. The dataset comprised deeply sampled blood TCRbeta repertoires from subjects exposed to, actively infected with, or recovered from COVID-19. The prospective study material was composed of cDNA or gDNA derived from T cells, B-cell-depleted T cells, or PBMCs. A de-identified subject ID, COVID-19 status, age in years and sex were almost always included in the sample metadata.

Each collaborating institution followed its own protocols to collect whole blood in K2EDTA tubes. For TCRbeta analysis, collaborator samples were shipped as frozen whole blood, as isolated PBMCs, or as DNA extracted from either sample type. Germline trimming: 5 bases from V, 7 bases from J; junction bases outside gene matches: 7. The CDR3 contains 14 residues, cysteine and valine counted. Only the CDR3 DNA stays, 42 bases, in frame from base 1. CDR1 and CDR2 (MNHEY, SVGAGI) derive from the germline V gene. Results the study describes overall, beyond this receptor: The quantity of clinical and demographic metadata differed by source and by participant and was supplied without curation.

Sequencing was carried out using peripheral blood. The V gene is TRBV6-5 and the J gene is TRBJ2-7; the central 11 bases match TRBD1. The sequence was collected from a man aged 45-65 years with active or convalescent COVID-19. The DNA reads TGTGCCAGCAGTAATGGACAGGGGGCTGGGGAGCAGTACGTC. The encoded protein is CASSNGQGAGEQYV.